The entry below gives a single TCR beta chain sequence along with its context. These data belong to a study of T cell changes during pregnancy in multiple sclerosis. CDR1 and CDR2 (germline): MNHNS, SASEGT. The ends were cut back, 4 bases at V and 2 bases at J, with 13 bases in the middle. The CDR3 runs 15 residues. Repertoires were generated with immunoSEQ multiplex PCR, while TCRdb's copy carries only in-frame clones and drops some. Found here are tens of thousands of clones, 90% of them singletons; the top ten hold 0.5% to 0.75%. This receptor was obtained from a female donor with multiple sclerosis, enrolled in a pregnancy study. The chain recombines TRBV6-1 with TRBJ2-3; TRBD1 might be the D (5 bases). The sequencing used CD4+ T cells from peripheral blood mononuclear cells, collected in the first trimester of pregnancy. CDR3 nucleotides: TGTGCCAGCAGTGTGGAGACAGCGATCACAGATACGCAGTATTTT. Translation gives CASSVETAITDTQYF.